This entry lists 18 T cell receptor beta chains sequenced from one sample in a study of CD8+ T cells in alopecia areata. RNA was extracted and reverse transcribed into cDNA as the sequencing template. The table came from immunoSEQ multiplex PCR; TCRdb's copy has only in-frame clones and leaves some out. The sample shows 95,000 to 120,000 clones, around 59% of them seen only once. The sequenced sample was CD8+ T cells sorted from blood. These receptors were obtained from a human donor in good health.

The CDR3 DNA sequence: TGTGCCAGCAGCTCGGGACAGCCCCATAATTCACCCCTCCACTTT. This encodes CASSSGQPHNSPLHF. This chain uses TRBV5-4 with TRBJ1-6, with 7 bases that match TRBD1. Trimming took 3 bases from V and 5 from J; bases not matched to a gene: 5. Germline V gene lookup returns CDR1 SGHNT and CDR2 YYREEE (reference sequence). The CDR3 has 15 residues.

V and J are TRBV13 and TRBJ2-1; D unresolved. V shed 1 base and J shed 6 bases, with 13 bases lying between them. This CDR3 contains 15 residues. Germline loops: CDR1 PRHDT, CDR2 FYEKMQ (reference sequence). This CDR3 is CASSLEGSVSNEQFF. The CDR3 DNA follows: TGTGCCAGCAGCTTAGAAGGGTCCGTGTCCAATGAGCAGTTCTTC.

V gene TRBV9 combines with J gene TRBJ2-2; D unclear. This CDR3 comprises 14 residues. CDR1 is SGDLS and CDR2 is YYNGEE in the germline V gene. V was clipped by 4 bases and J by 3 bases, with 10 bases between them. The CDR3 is CASSIRLYTGELFF. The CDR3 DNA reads TGTGCCAGCAGCATACGACTCTACACCGGGGAGCTGTTTTTT.

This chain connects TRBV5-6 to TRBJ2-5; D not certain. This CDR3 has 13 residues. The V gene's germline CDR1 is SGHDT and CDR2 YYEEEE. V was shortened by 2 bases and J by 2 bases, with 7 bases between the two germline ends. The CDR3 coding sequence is TGTGCCAGCAGCTTCCCCGGGCAAGAGACCCAGTACTTC. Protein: CASSFPGQETQYF.

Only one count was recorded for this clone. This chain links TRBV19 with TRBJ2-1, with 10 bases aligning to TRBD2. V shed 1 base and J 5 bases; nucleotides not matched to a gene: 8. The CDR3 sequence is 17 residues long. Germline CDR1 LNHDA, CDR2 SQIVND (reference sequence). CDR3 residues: CASSIVALAGAHNEQFF. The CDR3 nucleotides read TGTGCCAGTAGTATAGTGGCGCTAGCGGGGGCCCACAATGAGCAGTTCTTC. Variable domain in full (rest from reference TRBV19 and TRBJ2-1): DGGITQSPKYLFRKEGQNVTLSCEQNLNHDAMYWYRQDPGQGLRLIYYSQIVNDFQKGDIAEGYSVSREKKESFPLTVTSAQKNPTAFYLCASSIVALAGAHNEQFFGPGTRLTVL.

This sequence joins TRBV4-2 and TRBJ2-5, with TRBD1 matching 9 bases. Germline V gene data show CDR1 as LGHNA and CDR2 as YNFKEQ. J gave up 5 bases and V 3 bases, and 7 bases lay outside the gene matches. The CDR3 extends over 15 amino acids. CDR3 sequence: CASSHDTGGGETQYF. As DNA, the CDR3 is TGTGCCAGCAGCCATGACACAGGGGGCGGGGAGACCCAGTACTTC.

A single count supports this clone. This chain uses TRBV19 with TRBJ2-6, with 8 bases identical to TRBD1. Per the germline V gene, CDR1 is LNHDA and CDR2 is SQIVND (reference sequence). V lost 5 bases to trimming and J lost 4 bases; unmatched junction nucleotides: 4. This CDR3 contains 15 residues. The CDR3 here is CASSLTGVGANVLTF. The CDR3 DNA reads TGTGCCAGTAGTTTGACAGGGGTCGGGGCCAACGTCCTGACTTTC.

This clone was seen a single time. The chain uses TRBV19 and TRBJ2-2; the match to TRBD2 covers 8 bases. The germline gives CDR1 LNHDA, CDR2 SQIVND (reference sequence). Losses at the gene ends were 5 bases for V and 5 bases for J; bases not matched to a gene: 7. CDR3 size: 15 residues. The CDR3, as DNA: TGTGCCAGTAGTCCGACTAGCGTGGGGACCGGGGAGCTGTTTTTT. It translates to CASSPTSVGTGELFF.

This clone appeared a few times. For the CDR3, the DNA is TGCAGCGTTGAGTGGGGAGCTGAAGCTTTCTTT. This gives the protein CSVEWGAEAFF. The V gene is TRBV29-1, the J gene TRBJ1-1; D remains unclear. The length of the CDR3 is 11 residues. The V end was cut by 3 bases, the J end by 6 bases, with 8 bases between. Germline V gene lookup returns CDR1 SQVTM and CDR2 ANQGSEA.

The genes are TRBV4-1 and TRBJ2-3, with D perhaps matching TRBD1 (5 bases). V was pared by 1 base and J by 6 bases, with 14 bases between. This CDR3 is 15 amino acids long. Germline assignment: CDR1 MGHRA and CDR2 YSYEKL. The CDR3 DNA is TGCGCCAGCAGCCAAGGCCCCACCCAGGGCGATACGCAGTATTTT. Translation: CASSQGPTQGDTQYF.

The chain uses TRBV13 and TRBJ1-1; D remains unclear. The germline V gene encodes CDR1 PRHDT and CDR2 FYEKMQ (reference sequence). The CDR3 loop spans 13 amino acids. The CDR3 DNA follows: TGTGCTACCGGCGGATTAGGCGGCGCTGAAGCTTTCTTT. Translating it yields CATGGLGGAEAFF. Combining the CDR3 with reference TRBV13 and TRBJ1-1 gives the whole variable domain AAGVIQSPRHLIKEKRETATLKCYPIPRHDTVYWYQQGPGQDPQFLISFYEKMQSDKGSIPDRFSAQQFSDYHSELNMSSLELGDSALYFCATGGLGGAEAFFGQGTRLTVV.

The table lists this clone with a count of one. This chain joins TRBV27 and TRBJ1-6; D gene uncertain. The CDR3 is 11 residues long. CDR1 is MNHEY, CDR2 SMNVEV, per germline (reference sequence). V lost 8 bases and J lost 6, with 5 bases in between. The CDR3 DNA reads TGTGCCAGCGGGATTAATTCACCCCTCCACTTT. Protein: CASGINSPLHF.

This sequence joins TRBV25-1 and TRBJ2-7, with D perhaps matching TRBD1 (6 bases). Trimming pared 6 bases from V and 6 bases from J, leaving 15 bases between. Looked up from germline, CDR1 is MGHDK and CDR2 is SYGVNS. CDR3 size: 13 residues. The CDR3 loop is CASRGQGPGEQYF. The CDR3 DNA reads TGTGCCAGCAGGGGCCAGGGGCCCGGCGAGCAGTACTTC.

This chain's CDR3 is CASSGTGSYEQYF. CDR3 in DNA: TGTGCCAGCAGCGGGACAGGGTCGTACGAGCAGTACTTC. The genes are TRBV7-9 and TRBJ2-7; 9 nucleotides match TRBD1. The germline CDR1 and CDR2 sequences are SEHNR and FQNEAQ (reference sequence). The CDR3 contains 13 residues. Germline trimming cut 5 bases from V and 4 bases from J; bases unmatched to any gene: 3.

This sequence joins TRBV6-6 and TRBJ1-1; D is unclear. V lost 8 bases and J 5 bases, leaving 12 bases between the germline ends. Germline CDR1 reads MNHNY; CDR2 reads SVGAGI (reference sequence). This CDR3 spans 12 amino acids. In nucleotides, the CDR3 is TGTGCCAGCTGGGCGGGATATACTGAAGCTTTCTTT. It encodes CASWAGYTEAFF.

The CDR3 nucleotides are TGTGCCAGCAGCCGAATTCAGGGCTCCCAAGAGACCCAGTACTTC. Its protein is CASSRIQGSQETQYF. J is TRBJ2-5 and V is TRBV11-2, with D possibly TRBD1 on 5 matching bases. CDR3 length: 15 amino acids. CDR1 is SGHAT and CDR2 is FQNNGV in the germline V gene. V was trimmed by 5 bases and J by 1 base, leaving 14 bases between them.

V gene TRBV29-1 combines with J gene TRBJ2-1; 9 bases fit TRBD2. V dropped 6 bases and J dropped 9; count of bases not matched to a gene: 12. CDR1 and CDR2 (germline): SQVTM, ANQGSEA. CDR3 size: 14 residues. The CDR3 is CSVVLGGGAIEQFF. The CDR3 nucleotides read TGCAGCGTAGTCCTTGGCGGGGGGGCTATTGAGCAGTTCTTC.

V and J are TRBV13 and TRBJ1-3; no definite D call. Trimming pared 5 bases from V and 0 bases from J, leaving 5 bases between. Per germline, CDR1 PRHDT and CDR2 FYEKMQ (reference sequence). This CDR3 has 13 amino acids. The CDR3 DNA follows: TGTGCCAGCAGCCCCGACTCTGGAAACACCATATATTTT. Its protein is CASSPDSGNTIYF.